This T cell receptor (beta chain) is from a study of blood T cell repertoires in COVID-19. At the level of the study: Donors in the United States, Italy and Spain gave samples during acute or convalescent COVID-19. T cells, B-cell-depleted T cells, or PBMCs supplied cDNA or gDNA.

Germline V gene data show CDR1 as SGDLS and CDR2 as YYNGEE. The CDR3 spans 15 residues. Trimming shortened V by 2 bases and J by 0 bases, and 8 bases separated the two germline ends. All enrollees were roughly 18 to 90 years old and from roughly 26 US areas. Each participant's cohort was designated according to participant-reported clinical history. Clones were read by immunoSEQ multiplex PCR, and TCRdb kept only the in-frame ones, dropping some. Of 300,000 or so clones detected, 87% appear once; the ten largest clones hold approximately 5%. This rearrangement joins TRBV9 to TRBJ1-4; no definite D call. The sequence came from a woman in her twenties or thirties who had recovered from COVID-19. Sequencing was done on a sample of PBMCs or T cells enriched from blood (not recorded which). The CDR3 is CASSVSVSTNEKLFF. CDR3 sequence (DNA): TGTGCCAGCAGCGTGAGTGTTTCAACTAATGAAAAACTGTTTTTT.